These T cell receptor beta chains were read from a single sample in a study of blood T cells in healthy people across ages. Via MiXCR, TCRdb re-called the 5' RACE reads, giving one row per CDR3 protein. Here the sample spans about 680,000 distinct CDR3 sequences, around half being singletons. Specimen: blood. The receptor source for this set is a woman in her sixties or seventies in good health. CDR3s include the opening cysteine and the closing phenylalanine or tryptophan. A D gene is named only where the DNA matches it firmly. The listing skips clone size in some rows; elsewhere it reads once, few, many or a size class.

TRBJ2-5 | - | TRBV9 | TRBD2 | CASSVGTSGRGLETQYF | TGTGCCAGCAGCGTCGGAACTAGCGGGAGAGGGTTGGAGACCCAGTACTTC
TRBJ2-3 | - | TRBV5-1 | - | CASSTLSTDTQYF | TGCGCCAGCAGCACCCTCAGCACAGATACGCAGTATTTT
TRBJ2-5 | few | TRBV29-1 | TRBD1 | CSVVGLGQGLEETQYF | TGCAGCGTTGTAGGTTTGGGACAGGGGTTGGAAGAGACCCAGTACTTC
TRBJ2-1 | - | TRBV6-2/TRBV6-3 | - | CASSGDSGYNEQFF | TGTGCCAGCAGTGGCGACTCGGGGTACAATGAGCAGTTCTTC
TRBJ2-3 | - | TRBV3-1 | TRBD2 | CASSHERGSTDTQYF | TGTGCCAGCAGCCACGAGCGGGGCAGCACAGATACGCAGTATTTT
TRBJ2-3 | - | TRBV20-1 | TRBD2 | CSATTSGRENTQYF | TGCAGTGCTACTACTAGCGGGAGGGAGAATACGCAGTATTTT
TRBJ2-7 | many | TRBV29-1 | TRBD2 | CSVELAGDFQVSYEQYF | TGCAGCGTTGAACTAGCGGGAGACTTCCAAGTATCCTACGAGCAGTACTTC
TRBJ2-7 | - | TRBV28 | - | CASRAGPRLGYYEQYF | TGTGCCAGCAGAGCTGGTCCCCGCCTTGGCTACTACGAGCAGTACTTC
TRBJ2-4 | few | TRBV7-8 | TRBD1 | CASSAQGASVIQYF | TGTGCCAGCAGCGCACAGGGGGCGTCGGTCATTCAGTACTTC
TRBJ1-4 | few | TRBV20-1 | - | CSARDGRDKLFF | TGCAGTGCTAGAGATGGAAGAGACAAACTGTTTTTT
TRBJ1-2 | - | TRBV20-1 | TRBD1 | CSARDRTGGDGYTF | TGCAGTGCTAGAGATCGTACAGGGGGCGATGGCTACACCTTC
TRBJ2-1 | - | TRBV12-3/TRBV12-4 | - | CASRKGLYNEQFF | TGTGCCAGCAGAAAGGGATTATACAATGAGCAGTTCTTC
TRBJ1-5 | - | TRBV5-6 | - | CASSLRHRTRFRQPQHF | TGTGCCAGCAGCCTACGACACAGGACAAGGTTCAGACAGCCCCAGCATTTT
TRBJ2-7 | - | TRBV14 | TRBD1 | CASSRRQGASSYEQYF | TGTGCCAGCAGCCGGCGACAGGGGGCTTCTTCCTACGAGCAGTACTTC
TRBJ2-3 | - | TRBV6-5 | TRBD1 | CASKQPGQEQYF | TGTGCCAGCAAACAACCGGGACAGGAGCAGTATTTT
TRBJ2-7 | - | TRBV6-5 | - | CASRRAASEYEQYF | TGTGCCAGCAGAAGAGCGGCTAGCGAGTACGAGCAGTACTTC
TRBJ2-7 | many | TRBV2 | - | CASRPDAYEQYF | TGTGCCAGCAGGCCAGACGCCTACGAGCAGTACTTC
TRBJ2-7 | - | TRBV29-1 | - | CSVSGRGREKEQYF | TGCAGCGTCAGTGGACGGGGGCGGGAGAAGGAGCAGTACTTC
TRBJ2-3 | - | TRBV15 | - | CATSSRLGSVTQYF | TGTGCCACCAGCAGTCGCCTAGGTTCGGTTACGCAGTATTTT
TRBJ1-6 | - | TRBV7-9 | TRBD1 | CASSESQGANSPLHF | TGTGCTAGCAGCGAATCACAGGGGGCGAATTCACCCCTCCACTTT
TRBJ2-5 | - | TRBV5-6 | - | CASSVEQPQETQYF | TGTGCCAGCAGCGTGGAACAGCCTCAAGAGACCCAGTACTTC
TRBJ1-2 | - | TRBV30 | - | CAWSVQASSYGYTF | TGTGCCTGGAGTGTACAGGCATCAAGCTATGGCTACACCTTC
TRBJ2-7 | - | TRBV5-1 | TRBD2 | CASSSLSSGRGEQYF | TGCGCCAGCAGCTCGCTATCTAGCGGGAGGGGCGAGCAGTACTTC
TRBJ1-2 | - | TRBV7-8 | - | CASQRDGNYGYTF | TGTGCCAGTCAGCGGGACGGAAACTATGGCTACACCTTC
TRBJ1-1 | - | TRBV18 | TRBD1 | CASSPPDRGRSEAFF | TGTGCCAGCTCACCACCGGACAGGGGGCGTAGTGAAGCTTTCTTT